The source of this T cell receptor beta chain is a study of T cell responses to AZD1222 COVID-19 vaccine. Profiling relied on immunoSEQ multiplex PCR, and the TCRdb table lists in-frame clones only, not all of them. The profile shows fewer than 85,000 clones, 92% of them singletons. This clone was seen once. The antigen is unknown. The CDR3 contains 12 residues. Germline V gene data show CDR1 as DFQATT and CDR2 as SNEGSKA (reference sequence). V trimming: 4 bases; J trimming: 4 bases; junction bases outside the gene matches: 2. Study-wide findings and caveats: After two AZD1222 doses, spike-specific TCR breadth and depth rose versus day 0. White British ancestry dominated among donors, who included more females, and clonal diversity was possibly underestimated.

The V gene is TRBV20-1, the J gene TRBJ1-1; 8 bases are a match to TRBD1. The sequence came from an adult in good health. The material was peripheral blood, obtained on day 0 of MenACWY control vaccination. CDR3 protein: CSATDRGTEAFF. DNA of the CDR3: TGCAGTGCTACTGACAGGGGCACTGAAGCTTTCTTT.